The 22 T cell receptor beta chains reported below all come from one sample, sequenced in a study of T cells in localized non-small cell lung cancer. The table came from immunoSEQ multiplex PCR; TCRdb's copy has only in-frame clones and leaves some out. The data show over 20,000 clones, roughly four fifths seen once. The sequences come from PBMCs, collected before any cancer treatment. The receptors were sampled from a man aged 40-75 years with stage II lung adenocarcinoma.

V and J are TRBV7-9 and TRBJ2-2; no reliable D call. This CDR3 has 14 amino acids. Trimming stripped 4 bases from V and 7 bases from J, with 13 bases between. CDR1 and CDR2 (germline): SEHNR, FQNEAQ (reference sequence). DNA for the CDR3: TGTGCCAGCAGCTCGGGTCCCGAAGTCGGGGAGCTGTTTTTT. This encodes CASSSGPEVGELFF.

The CDR3 loop is CASRQGAGNTGELFF. In DNA, the CDR3 is TGTGCCAGCAGGCAGGGGGCTGGGAACACCGGGGAGCTGTTTTTT. The chain recombines TRBV6-6 with TRBJ2-2; 8 nucleotides match TRBD1. Germline CDR1 MNHNY, CDR2 SVGAGI (reference sequence). V was clipped by 6 bases and J by 1 base; unmatched bases: 4. The CDR3 is 15 amino acids.

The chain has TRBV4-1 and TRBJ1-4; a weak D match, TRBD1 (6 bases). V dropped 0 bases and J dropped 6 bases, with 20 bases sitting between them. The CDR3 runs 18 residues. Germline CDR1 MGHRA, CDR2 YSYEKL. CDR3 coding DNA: TGCGCCAGCAGCCAAGATAGCGGCAGGGGAAGGGTCTATGAAAAACTGTTTTTT. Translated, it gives CASSQDSGRGRVYEKLFF.

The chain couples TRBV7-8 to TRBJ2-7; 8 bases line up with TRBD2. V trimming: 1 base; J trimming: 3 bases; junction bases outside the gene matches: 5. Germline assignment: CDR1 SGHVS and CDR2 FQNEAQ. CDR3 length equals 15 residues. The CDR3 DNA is TGTGCCAGCAGCTTAGTGGCGGGGGGCTACTACGAGCAGTACTTC. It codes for CASSLVAGGYYEQYF.

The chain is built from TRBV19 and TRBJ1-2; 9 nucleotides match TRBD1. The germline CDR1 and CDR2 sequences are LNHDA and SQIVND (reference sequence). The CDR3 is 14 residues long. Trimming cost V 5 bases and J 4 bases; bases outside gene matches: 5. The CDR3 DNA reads TGTGCCAGTAGTTCGGGACAGGGTGTCTATGGCTACACCTTC. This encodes CASSSGQGVYGYTF.

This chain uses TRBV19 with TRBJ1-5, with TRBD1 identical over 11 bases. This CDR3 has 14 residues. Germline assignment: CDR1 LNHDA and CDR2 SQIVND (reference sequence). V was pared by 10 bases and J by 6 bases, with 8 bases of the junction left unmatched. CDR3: CATSGQGASQPQHF. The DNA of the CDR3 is TGTGCCACCTCCGGACAGGGGGCCAGTCAGCCCCAGCATTTT.

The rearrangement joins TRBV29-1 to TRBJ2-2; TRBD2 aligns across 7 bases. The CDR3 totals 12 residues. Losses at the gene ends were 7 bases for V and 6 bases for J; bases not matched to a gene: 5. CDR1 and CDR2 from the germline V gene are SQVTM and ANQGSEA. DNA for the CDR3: TGCAGCGGGGGAGGGGAGGCCGGGGAGCTGTTTTTT. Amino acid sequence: CSGGGEAGELFF.

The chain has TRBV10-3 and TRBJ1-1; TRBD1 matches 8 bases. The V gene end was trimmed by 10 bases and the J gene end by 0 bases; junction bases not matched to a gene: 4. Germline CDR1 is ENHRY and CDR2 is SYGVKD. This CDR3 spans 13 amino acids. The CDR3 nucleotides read TGTGCCACAAGGACAGGGATGAACACTGAAGCTTTCTTT. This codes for CATRTGMNTEAFF.

The CDR3 sequence is CAWISIGLSRPNYGYTF. The CDR3 bases are TGTGCCTGGATAAGTATTGGATTGAGCCGACCTAACTATGGCTACACCTTC. The genes are TRBV30 and TRBJ1-2; D gene unclear. V was pared by 4 bases and J by 0 bases, with 21 bases between. The CDR3 spans 17 residues. Germline loops: CDR1 GTSNPN, CDR2 SVGIG (reference sequence).

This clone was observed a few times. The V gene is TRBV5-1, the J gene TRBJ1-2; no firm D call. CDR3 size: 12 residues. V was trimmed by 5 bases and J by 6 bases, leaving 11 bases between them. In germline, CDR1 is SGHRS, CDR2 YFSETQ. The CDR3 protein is CASRDDSDGYTF. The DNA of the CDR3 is TGCGCCAGCAGGGATGACTCGGATGGCTACACCTTC. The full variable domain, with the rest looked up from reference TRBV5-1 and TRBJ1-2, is KAGVTQTPRYLIKTRGQQVTLSCSPISGHRSVSWYQQTPGQGLQFLFEYFSETQRNKGNFPGRFSGRQFSNSRSEMNVSTLELGDSALYLCASRDDSDGYTFGSGTRLTVV.

In nucleotides, the CDR3 is TGTGCCAGTAGCCTCCCTGGGACAGGGGAGGAGACCCAGTACTTC. It codes for CASSLPGTGEETQYF. The rearrangement joins TRBV19 to TRBJ2-5; TRBD1 aligns across 10 bases. Germline CDR1 is LNHDA and CDR2 is SQIVND (reference sequence). Trimming removed 6 bases from V and 5 bases from J; junction bases left unmatched: 9. The CDR3 sequence is 15 residues long.

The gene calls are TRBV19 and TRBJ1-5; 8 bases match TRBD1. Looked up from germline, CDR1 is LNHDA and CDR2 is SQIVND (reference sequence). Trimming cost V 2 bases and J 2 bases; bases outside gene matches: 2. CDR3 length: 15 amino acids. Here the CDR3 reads CASSILGQGNQPQHF. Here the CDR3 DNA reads TGTGCCAGTAGTATATTGGGACAGGGCAATCAGCCCCAGCATTTT.

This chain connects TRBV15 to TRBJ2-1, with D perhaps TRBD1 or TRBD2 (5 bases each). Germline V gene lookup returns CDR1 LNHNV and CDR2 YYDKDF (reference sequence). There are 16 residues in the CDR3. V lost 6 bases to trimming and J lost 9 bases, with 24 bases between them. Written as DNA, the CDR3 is TGTGCCACCAGGTCCTATGGGACCAGCGTAGGCGGTGAGCAGTTCTTC. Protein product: CATRSYGTSVGGEQFF. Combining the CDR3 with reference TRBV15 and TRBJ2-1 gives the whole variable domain DAMVIQNPRYQVTQFGKPVTLSCSQTLNHNVMYWYQQKSSQAPKLLFHYYDKDFNNEADTPDNFQSRRPNTSFCFLDIRSPGLGDTAMYLCATRSYGTSVGGEQFFGPGTRLTVL.

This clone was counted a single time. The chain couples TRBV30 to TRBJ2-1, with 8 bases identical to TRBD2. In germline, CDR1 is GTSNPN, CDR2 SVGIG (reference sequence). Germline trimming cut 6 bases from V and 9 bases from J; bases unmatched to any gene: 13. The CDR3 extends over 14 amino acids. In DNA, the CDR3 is TGTGCCTGCCCCAGGGGCGGGAGGATAGGTGAGCAGTTCTTC. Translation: CACPRGGRIGEQFF.

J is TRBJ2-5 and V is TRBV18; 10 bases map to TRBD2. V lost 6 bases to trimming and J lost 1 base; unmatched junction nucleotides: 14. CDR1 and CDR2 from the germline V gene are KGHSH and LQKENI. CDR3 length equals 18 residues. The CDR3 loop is CASSAGSGRASTQETQYF. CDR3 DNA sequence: TGTGCCAGCTCCGCCGGGAGCGGGAGGGCGTCAACCCAAGAGACCCAGTACTTC.

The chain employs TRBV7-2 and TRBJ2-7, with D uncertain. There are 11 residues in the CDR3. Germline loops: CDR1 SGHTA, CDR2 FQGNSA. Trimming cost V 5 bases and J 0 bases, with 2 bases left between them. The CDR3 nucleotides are TGTGCCAGCAGCCTCTCCTACGAGCAGTACTTC. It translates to CASSLSYEQYF.

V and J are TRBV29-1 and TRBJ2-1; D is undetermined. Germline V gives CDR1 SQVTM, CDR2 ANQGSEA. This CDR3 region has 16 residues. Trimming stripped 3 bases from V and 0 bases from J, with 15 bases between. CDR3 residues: CSVELMVPSSYNEQFF. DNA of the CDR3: TGCAGCGTTGAGTTGATGGTACCCTCCTCCTACAATGAGCAGTTCTTC.

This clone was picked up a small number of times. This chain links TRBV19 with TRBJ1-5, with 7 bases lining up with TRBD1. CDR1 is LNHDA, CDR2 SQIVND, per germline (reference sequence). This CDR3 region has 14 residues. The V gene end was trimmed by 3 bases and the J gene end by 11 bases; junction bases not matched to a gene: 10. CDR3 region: CASSMTGWDWAQHF. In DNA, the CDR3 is TGTGCCAGTAGTATGACAGGGTGGGATTGGGCCCAGCATTTT.

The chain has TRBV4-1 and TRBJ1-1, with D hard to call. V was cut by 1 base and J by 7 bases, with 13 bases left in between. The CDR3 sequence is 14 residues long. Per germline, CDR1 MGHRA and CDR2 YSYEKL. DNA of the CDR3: TGCGCCAGCAGCCAAGGGGCAGGAGTGGGTGAAGCTTTCTTT. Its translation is CASSQGAGVGEAFF.

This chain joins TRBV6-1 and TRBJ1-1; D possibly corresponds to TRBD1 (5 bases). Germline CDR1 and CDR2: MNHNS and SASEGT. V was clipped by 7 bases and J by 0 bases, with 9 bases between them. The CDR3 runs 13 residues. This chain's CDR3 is CASTLRVNTEAFF. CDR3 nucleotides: TGTGCCAGCACTCTCAGGGTGAACACTGAAGCTTTCTTT.

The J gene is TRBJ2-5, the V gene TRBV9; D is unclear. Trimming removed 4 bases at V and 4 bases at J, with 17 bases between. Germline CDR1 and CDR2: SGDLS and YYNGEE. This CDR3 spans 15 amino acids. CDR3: CASSQQVLGGETQYF. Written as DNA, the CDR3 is TGTGCCAGCAGCCAGCAGGTTCTAGGCGGAGAGACCCAGTACTTC.

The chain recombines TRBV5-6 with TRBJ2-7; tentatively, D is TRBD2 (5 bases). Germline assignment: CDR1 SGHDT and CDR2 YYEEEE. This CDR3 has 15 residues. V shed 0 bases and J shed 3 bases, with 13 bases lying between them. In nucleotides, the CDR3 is TGTGCCAGCAGCTTGGAACCGGGAAGCTTCTACGAGCAGTACTTC. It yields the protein CASSLEPGSFYEQYF.